The 6 T cell receptor beta chains presented below share a single source sample, sequenced in a study of T-cell reconstitution after alpha-beta-depleted transplantation in children (dated by TCRdb to about 2016). The method was PCR. The listed sequencing device is Illumina HiSeq 2500. To normalize quantification of the TCRbeta repertoire, the TCR libraries were built with molecular barcoding that relied on unique molecular identifiers. TCRdb reworked the public reads: Q25 trimming with fastp, MiXCR clone assembly, productive beta chains retained. Under each unique CDR3 protein, matching rows form one entry showing the most common genes and DNA. This sample comprises approximately 200,000 distinct CDR3 sequences, roughly 14% of them detected only once. Of the sample, about 13% is held by the ten largest clones. This specimen was PBMCs from the stem cell graft donor, taken from the stem cell graft. These receptors were taken from a human donor who donated a stem cell graft to a child with acute lymphoblastic leukemia.

This clonotype was seen repeatedly, ten times or more. CDR3: CATRGQPNSPLHF. In nucleotides, the CDR3 is TGTGCCACAAGAGGACAGCCTAATTCACCCCTCCACTTT. V usage is TRBV28 and J usage is TRBJ1-6, with D perhaps TRBD1 (6 bases). This CDR3 is 13 amino acids long. V was clipped by 10 bases and J by 6 bases, with 13 bases between them. CDR1 and CDR2 from the germline V gene are MDHEN and SYDVKM.

The rearrangement uses TRBV30 and TRBJ2-2, with 13 bases that match TRBD2. The CDR3 is 16 residues long. From germline, CDR1 is GTSNPN and CDR2 SVGIG (reference sequence). The CDR3 spells CTSSYLGLAGPGELFF. The CDR3 coding sequence is TGTACCTCATCGTACTTGGGACTAGCGGGACCCGGGGAGCTGTTTTTT.

This clonotype occurred many times. The V and J genes are TRBV20-1 and TRBJ1-1; D gene unclear. CDR1 DFQATT and CDR2 SNEGSKA come from the germline V gene (reference sequence). The V gene lost 1 base and the J gene lost 4 bases, with 13 bases spanning the gap. This CDR3 has 14 amino acids. The CDR3 protein is CSARGGGLGTEAFF. As DNA, the CDR3 is TGCAGTGCTAGAGGGGGTGGGCTGGGCACTGAAGCTTTCTTT.

This clonotype was detected ten times or more. The chain joins TRBV11-2 to TRBJ2-2, with D perhaps TRBD1 (5 bases). Trimming stripped 5 bases from V and 3 bases from J, with 13 bases between. Germline V lookup: CDR1 SGHAT, CDR2 FQNNGV. The CDR3 has 15 residues. CDR3 region: CASSPVAGYTGELFF. CDR3 nucleotides: TGTGCCAGCAGCCCAGTGGCAGGGTACACCGGGGAGCTGTTTTTT.

The chain links TRBV5-1 to TRBJ1-5; no firm D call. V dropped 0 bases and J dropped 2 bases, with 9 bases sitting between them. The CDR3 runs 15 residues. Germline assignment: CDR1 SGHRS and CDR2 YFSETQ. This CDR3 is CASSLGESGNQPQHF. Here the CDR3 DNA reads TGCGCCAGCAGCTTGGGGGAGAGCGGCAATCAGCCCCAGCATTTT. The full variable domain, its missing parts supplied by reference TRBV5-1 and TRBJ1-5, is KAGVTQTPRYLIKTRGQQVTLSCSPISGHRSVSWYQQTPGQGLQFLFEYFSETQRNKGNFPGRFSGRQFSNSRSEMNVSTLELGDSALYLCASSLGESGNQPQHFGDGTRLSIL.

This clonotype was seen repeatedly, ten times or more. V is TRBV5-1 and J is TRBJ1-2, with 7 bases that match TRBD1. CDR3 length: 13 amino acids. Germline assignment: CDR1 SGHRS and CDR2 YFSETQ. J was trimmed by 5 bases and V by 0 bases; bases with no gene match: 1. CDR3 nucleotide sequence: TGCGCCAGCAGCTTGGGGACAGGATATGGCTACACCTTC. Its protein product is CASSLGTGYGYTF.